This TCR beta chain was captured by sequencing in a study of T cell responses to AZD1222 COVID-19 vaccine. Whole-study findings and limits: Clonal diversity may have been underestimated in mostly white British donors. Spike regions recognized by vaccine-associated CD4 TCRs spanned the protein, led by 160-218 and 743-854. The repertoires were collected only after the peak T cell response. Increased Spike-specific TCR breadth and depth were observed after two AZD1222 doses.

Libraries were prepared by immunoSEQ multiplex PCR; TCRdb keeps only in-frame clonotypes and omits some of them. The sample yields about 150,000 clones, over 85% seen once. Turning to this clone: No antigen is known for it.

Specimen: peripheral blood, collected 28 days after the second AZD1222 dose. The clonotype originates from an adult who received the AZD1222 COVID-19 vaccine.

The chain's CDR3 is CAAQPRDSYEQYF. CDR3 nucleotides: TGTGCCGCTCAGCCCCGGGACTCCTACGAGCAGTACTTC. The chain uses TRBV7-9 and TRBJ2-7, with a tentative D call TRBD2 (5 bases). Trimming shortened V by 11 bases and J by 0 bases, and 14 bases separated the two germline ends. The CDR3 has 13 residues. From germline, CDR1 is SEHNR and CDR2 FQNEAQ (reference sequence).